This entry lists 28 T cell receptor beta chains sequenced from one sample in a study of shared clonotypes between healthy human individuals. Some clones are missing from TCRdb's copy, which holds only in-frame ones; the method was immunoSEQ multiplex PCR. Of millions of clones listed, more than 80% are singletons. Sequenced material: naive CD4+ T cells sorted from blood. Regarding subset: CD45RA+ positively selected. The receptor set was obtained from a man aged 18-30 years in good health.

The chain recombines TRBV20-1 with TRBJ2-7; D unclear. The CDR3 contains 10 residues. V shed 5 bases and J shed 5 bases, with 7 bases lying between them. Germline-derived CDR1 and CDR2 are DFQATT and SNEGSKA (reference sequence). The CDR3 region has the DNA TGCAGTGCTGTCGACAACGAGCAGTACTTC. Its protein is CSAVDNEQYF.

V and J are TRBV15 and TRBJ2-7; TRBD2 matches 10 bases. Unmatched junction bases numbered 6, after V lost 2 bases and J lost 5 bases. CDR1 and CDR2 (germline): LNHNV, YYDKDF (reference sequence). The CDR3 covers 15 residues. This chain's CDR3 is CATSRSQRGGHEQYF. The CDR3 region has the DNA TGTGCCACCAGCAGATCACAGCGGGGGGGACACGAGCAGTACTTC.

This chain joins TRBV6-1 and TRBJ1-1; 7 bases line up with TRBD1. The V segment lost 6 bases and the J segment 3 bases; nucleotides outside the gene matches: 4. Germline CDR1 MNHNS, CDR2 SASEGT. The CDR3 is 13 amino acids. CDR3 coding DNA: TGTGCCAGCAGATACACAGGGGACACTGAAGCTTTCTTT. Its protein is CASRYTGDTEAFF.

The rearrangement uses TRBV9 and TRBJ2-1, with D maybe TRBD1 (6 bases). The germline CDR1 and CDR2 sequences are SGDLS and YYNGEE. The CDR3 has 15 residues. V was pared by 3 bases and J by 3 bases, with 13 bases between. The CDR3 DNA reads as TGTGCCAGCAGCGAAGAGGCAGGGGTCTACAATGAGCAGTTCTTC. This codes for CASSEEAGVYNEQFF.

V is TRBV7-3 and J is TRBJ1-4; a possible D gene is TRBD1 (5 bases). This CDR3 contains 15 residues. CDR1 is SGHTA, CDR2 FQGTGA, per germline. The V end was cut by 1 base, the J end by 7 bases, with 13 bases between. CDR3: CASSLRGQGLEKLFF. The DNA of the CDR3 is TGTGCCAGCAGCTTAAGAGGGCAGGGTCTTGAAAAACTGTTTTTT.

The gene calls are TRBV7-8 and TRBJ2-1; D is ambiguous. CDR1 is SGHVS and CDR2 is FQNEAQ in the germline V gene. V dropped 4 bases and J dropped 0 bases, with 13 bases sitting between them. The CDR3 has 16 amino acids. The CDR3 loop reads CASSSFQFSSYNEQFF. The CDR3 DNA is TGTGCCAGCAGCTCCTTTCAGTTTAGCTCCTACAATGAGCAGTTCTTC.

The chain is built from TRBV6-5 and TRBJ2-3; 8 bases are shared with TRBD2. Germline V gene lookup returns CDR1 MNHEY and CDR2 SVGAGI. The length of the CDR3 is 16 residues. The trim removed 0 bases at V and 6 bases at J, leaving 8 bases unmatched. This CDR3 is CASSYSIAGGRDTQYF. The CDR3 DNA is TGTGCCAGCAGTTACTCGATCGCGGGGGGCCGGGATACGCAGTATTTT.

The DNA for the CDR3 is TGTGCCAGCAGTGGGGACAGGGTAGGGACAGATACGCAGTATTTT. Protein: CASSGDRVGTDTQYF. The chain links TRBV2 to TRBJ2-3; 9 nucleotides agree with TRBD1. V shed 4 bases, J shed 3 bases, and the junction held 5 bases outside the gene matches. The CDR3 has 15 amino acids. Germline loops: CDR1 SNHLY, CDR2 FYNNEI.

The chain couples TRBV9 to TRBJ2-1; 9 bases line up with TRBD2. The CDR3 has 16 residues. Unmatched junction bases numbered 7, after V lost 3 bases and J lost 3 bases. Germline V gene sequence: CDR1 SGDLS, CDR2 YYNGEE. The CDR3 DNA reads TGTGCCAGCAGCGACTTACTAGCGGGCGACTACAATGAGCAGTTCTTC. It translates to CASSDLLAGDYNEQFF.

This rearrangement joins TRBV5-6 to TRBJ1-1, with 10 bases that match TRBD1. Germline V gene data show CDR1 as SGHDT and CDR2 as YYEEEE. This CDR3 is 15 amino acids long. V lost 4 bases, J lost 3 bases, and 6 bases stayed unmatched. The CDR3 region is CASSKPGQGYTEAFF. In DNA form, the CDR3 reads TGTGCCAGCAGCAAACCGGGACAGGGGTACACTGAAGCTTTCTTT.

The gene calls are TRBV6-1 and TRBJ2-3, with D perhaps TRBD2 (6 bases). CDR1 MNHNS and CDR2 SASEGT come from the germline V gene. Between the trimmed V and J ends, which lost 7 bases and 3 bases, there was a span of 17 bases. The CDR3 extends over 15 amino acids. The DNA for the CDR3 is TGTGCCAGCACCTTGGAGGGGAAGGGGACAGATACGCAGTATTTT. Translating it yields CASTLEGKGTDTQYF.

This clone turned up a few times. The chain uses TRBV9 and TRBJ2-5, with D possibly being TRBD1 (6 bases). V gave up 0 bases and J gave up 0 bases, with 12 bases separating them. Germline loops: CDR1 SGDLS, CDR2 YYNGEE. This CDR3 region has 16 residues. This CDR3 is CASSVAGGEDQETQYF. The DNA of the CDR3 is TGTGCCAGCAGCGTAGCTGGGGGCGAGGACCAAGAGACCCAGTACTTC.

V and J are TRBV5-4 and TRBJ1-2, with D uncertain. This CDR3 region has 14 residues. Germline CDR1 and CDR2: SGHNT and YYREEE (reference sequence). Trimming removed 0 bases at V and 2 bases at J, with 8 bases between. The CDR3 region is CASSLAKPNYGYTF. DNA of the CDR3: TGTGCCAGCAGCTTGGCCAAGCCAAACTATGGCTACACCTTC. The full variable domain, in which reference TRBV5-4 and TRBJ1-2 provide the parts outside the CDR3, is ETGVTQSPTHLIKTRGQQVTLRCSSQSGHNTVSWYQQALGQGPQFIFQYYREEENGRGNFPPRFSGLQFPNYSSELNVNALELDDSALYLCASSLAKPNYGYTFGSGTRLTVV.

CDR3 bases: TGCGCCAGCAGCTACATAGCGGGGGCGGACACCGGGGAGCTGTTTTTT. Translated, it gives CASSYIAGADTGELFF. The gene calls are TRBV5-1 and TRBJ2-2, with TRBD2 identical over 9 bases. After removal of 3 bases from V and 3 bases from J, the junction contained 6 bases not matched to a gene. The V gene's germline CDR1 is SGHRS and CDR2 YFSETQ. This CDR3 region has 16 residues.

This clone was seen once. The chain recombines TRBV5-1 with TRBJ2-7, with 8 positions matching TRBD2. Germline loops: CDR1 SGHRS, CDR2 YFSETQ. Germline trimming cut 2 bases from V and 4 bases from J; bases unmatched to any gene: 5. This CDR3 is built from 14 residues. The CDR3 loop is CASSFGGDLYEQYF. The CDR3 nucleotides read TGCGCCAGCAGCTTCGGGGGGGACCTTTACGAGCAGTACTTC.

The chain couples TRBV7-2 to TRBJ1-6; no firm D call. There are 13 residues in the CDR3. Trimming pared 3 bases from V and 7 bases from J, leaving 7 bases between. Germline CDR1 reads SGHTA; CDR2 reads FQGNSA. The CDR3 is CASSFWENSPLHF. CDR3 nucleotide sequence: TGTGCCAGCAGCTTTTGGGAGAATTCACCCCTCCACTTT.

This clone showed up just a few times. V is TRBV5-1 and J is TRBJ1-4; D remains unclear. The germline V and J ends were trimmed by 0 bases and 10 bases, with 7 bases remaining between them. CDR1 SGHRS and CDR2 YFSETQ come from the germline V gene. The CDR3 consists of 12 residues. The CDR3 loop is CASSLDTGKLFF. Written as DNA, the CDR3 is TGCGCCAGCAGCTTGGACACCGGAAAACTGTTTTTT.

This chain uses TRBV19 with TRBJ1-4; possibly TRBD1 for D (6 bases). The CDR3 spans 15 residues. V was pared by 7 bases and J by 2 bases, with 14 bases between. Germline V gene sequence: CDR1 LNHDA, CDR2 SQIVND (reference sequence). In DNA form, the CDR3 reads TGTGCCAGTATTGGGGGGCGCCGGACTAATGAAAAACTGTTTTTT. Its translation: CASIGGRRTNEKLFF.

The rearrangement joins TRBV28 to TRBJ1-3; 7 bases agree with TRBD1. There are 14 residues in the CDR3. Germline CDR1 MDHEN, CDR2 SYDVKM. V was clipped by 4 bases and J by 5 bases; unmatched bases: 5. The CDR3 DNA follows: TGTGCCAGCAGTTCCAGACAGGGACGAAACACCATATATTTT. Its translation: CASSSRQGRNTIYF.

The rearrangement joins TRBV28 to TRBJ1-4, with 7 bases fitting TRBD1. CDR3 size: 14 residues. Per the germline V gene, CDR1 is MDHEN and CDR2 is SYDVKM. The V segment lost 6 bases and the J segment 11 bases; nucleotides outside the gene matches: 12. The CDR3 coding sequence is TGTGCCAGCAGGCCTTACGGACAGGAAGGGAAACTGTTTTTT. Amino acid sequence: CASRPYGQEGKLFF.

This rearrangement joins TRBV27 to TRBJ1-4; D is uncertain. CDR3 length: 13 residues. Deletions cut 6 bases from V and 5 bases from J, with 10 bases between. Per the germline V gene, CDR1 is MNHEY and CDR2 is SMNVEV (reference sequence). CDR3 in DNA: TGTGCCAGCAGATCGAGTGGCAATGAAAAACTGTTTTTT. Translation: CASRSSGNEKLFF.

J is TRBJ1-1 and V is TRBV5-4; D remains ambiguous. Trimming left V 0 bases short and J 4 bases short, with 4 bases between. The CDR3 contains 12 residues. Germline CDR1 is SGHNT and CDR2 is YYREEE (reference sequence). The CDR3 loop reads CASSLGSTEAFF. CDR3 DNA sequence: TGTGCCAGCAGCTTGGGGAGCACTGAAGCTTTCTTT.

V usage is TRBV6-5 and J usage is TRBJ2-7; 7 bases align to TRBD1. The V and J ends lost 7 bases and 3 bases, in that order; junction bases with no gene match: 6. The CDR3 runs 13 residues. Germline-derived CDR1 and CDR2 are MNHEY and SVGAGI. Here the CDR3 reads CASTMAGGYEQYF. The CDR3 DNA sequence: TGTGCCAGCACCATGGCAGGGGGCTACGAGCAGTACTTC.

A note on this clone: Other DNA sequences in the sample encode the same CDR3. V and J are TRBV2 and TRBJ2-5; 7 nucleotides match TRBD1. The CDR3 is 13 residues long. Germline V lookup: CDR1 SNHLY, CDR2 FYNNEI. V lost 5 bases to trimming and J lost 3 bases; unmatched junction nucleotides: 3. The chain's CDR3 is CASSRDREETQYF. DNA of the CDR3: TGTGCCAGCAGTAGGGACAGAGAAGAGACCCAGTACTTC.

This clone was recorded a few times. The chain couples TRBV19 to TRBJ1-1; tentative D call: TRBD1 (6 bases). V lost 10 bases to trimming and J lost 1 base, with 13 bases between them. Germline V lookup: CDR1 LNHDA, CDR2 SQIVND (reference sequence). This CDR3 spans 13 amino acids. The CDR3 spells CATQRGGNTEAFF. For the CDR3, the DNA is TGTGCCACCCAAAGAGGGGGGAACACTGAAGCTTTCTTT.

V usage is TRBV19 and J usage is TRBJ2-7; 10 bases map to TRBD1. This CDR3 contains 14 residues. CDR1 is LNHDA, CDR2 SQIVND, per germline (reference sequence). V was pared by 6 bases and J by 6 bases, with 8 bases of the junction left unmatched. As DNA, the CDR3 is TGTGCCAGTAGCACGGGACAGGGGCGTCTCGAGCAGTACTTC. Its protein is CASSTGQGRLEQYF.

V and J are TRBV18 and TRBJ2-5, with TRBD2 as a possible D gene (6 bases). This CDR3 contains 13 residues. Looked up from germline, CDR1 is KGHSH and CDR2 is LQKENI. The ends were cut back, 8 bases at V and 2 bases at J, with 12 bases in the middle. CDR3 in DNA: TGTGCCAGCCTACGGGGGATACAAGAGACCCAGTACTTC. This encodes CASLRGIQETQYF.

The gene calls are TRBV28 and TRBJ1-2, with D possibly TRBD1 on 6 matching bases. This CDR3 is built from 13 residues. Germline V gives CDR1 MDHEN, CDR2 SYDVKM. V lost 5 bases and J 5 bases, leaving 12 bases between the germline ends. The DNA for the CDR3 is TGTGCCAGCAGTGAGGGGGGCTGGTATGGCTACACCTTC. Amino acid sequence: CASSEGGWYGYTF.